This T cell receptor (beta chain) comes out of a study of CD8+ T cells in alopecia areata. It was cDNA, reverse transcribed from extracted RNA, that served as the sequencing template. Libraries were prepared by immunoSEQ multiplex PCR; TCRdb keeps only in-frame clonotypes and omits some of them. In the table there are about 20,000 clones, roughly two thirds of which are singletons. Per the germline V gene, CDR1 is SGHRS and CDR2 is YFSETQ. V was pared by 1 base and J by 2 bases, with 4 bases between. This CDR3 is built from 14 residues. CD4+ cells belonging to several patients, who were in the biomarker study, were further sorted into CD25+CD127- cells. Study-level findings and limits: Affected lesional scalp, above all in alopecia totalis/universalis, was more clonal than normal scalp.

As regards this clone: What it recognizes is unknown.

J is TRBJ2-6 and V is TRBV5-1, with D unclear. The sequence was obtained from a human donor with alopecia areata. The sequenced sample consisted of CD4+ Tregs sorted from blood. CDR3 residues: CASSLNAGANVLTF. The CDR3 bases are TGCGCCAGCAGCTTGAATGCTGGGGCCAACGTCCTGACTTTC.